This TCR beta chain stems from a study of blood T cell repertoires in COVID-19. As for the study in general: COVID-19 samples collected from the United States, Italy and Spain covered acute and convalescent phases. Sources were T cells, B-cell-depleted T cells, or PBMCs; the material itself was cDNA or gDNA.

Authors' methods: Researchers report that nucleated cell counts were estimated from reference gene primer amplification. The method was immunoSEQ multiplex PCR; TCRdb's version includes in-frame clones alone and lacks a portion of them. V and J calls and clone size are copied from that table; D and trimming were computed from the DNA. The sample has approximately 83,000 clones; 88% are singletons. This TCR was sampled from an older man with acute or convalescent COVID-19. The specimen was peripheral blood.

The CDR3 coding sequence is TGTGCCAGCAGCCAAGAAGAGATGACATGGACCCAGTACTTC. As protein: CASSQEEMTWTQYF. The rearrangement joins TRBV14 to TRBJ2-5, with D unclear. This CDR3 contains 14 residues. Germline-derived CDR1 and CDR2 are SGHDN and FVKESK. V was clipped by 0 bases and J by 7 bases, with 12 bases between them.